This T cell receptor beta chain was captured in a study of OX40 agonist ivuxolimab in advanced cancers. Study-level background: Ivuxolimab, which targeted the costimulatory receptor OX40 (CD134), was an agonistic, fully human IgG2 monoclonal antibody. Intravenous ivuxolimab was administered to patients every 2 weeks at six dose levels: 0.01, 0.1, 0.3, 1.5, 3 and 10 mg/kg. Peripheral TCRbeta sequencing was intended to test whether TCR sequence diversity was altered and clonal T-cell expansion was caused by ivuxolimab. Of the 52 patients in dose escalation, about 20 had hepatocellular carcinoma, approximately 15 had melanoma, 9 had renal cell carcinoma and 9 had head and neck cancer. Partial responses occurred in three dose-escalation patients: two with cutaneous melanoma and one with hepatocellular carcinoma. In the dose-escalation cohort, around four fifths of patients were male, and the mean age was around 60 years with a range of roughly 23 to 79. The paper describes the monotherapy dose-escalation part (N of about 57 patients) of the phase I trial of ivuxolimab. Prior anti-PD-1, anti-PD-L1 or anti-CTLA-4 therapy was permitted, and 40% to 50% of dose-escalation patients had received checkpoint inhibitors.

This clone was found once. Its antigen target is currently unknown. No per-base quality is available; no much larger clone lies one base away. The study at large found these results: Low levels of normalized T-cell clonal expansion were also seen in some patients who did not respond. Antigen specificity was not determined for the clonally expanded peripheral T cells. In partial responders in the 0.1-3.0 mg/kg groups, normalized peripheral clonal expansion was found to be among the lowest, especially among CD8+ T cells. After ivuxolimab, CD8+ T cells had more expanded clones than CD4+ T cells on average. Clonal expansion of both CD4+ and CD8+ blood T cells was observed from baseline to week 6 at doses 0.1 to 3.0 mg/kg.

The trial excluded patients who had a history of autoimmune disease or who were on systemic immunosuppression. Peripheral blood for TCR sequencing was collected from all dose cohorts at baseline, on cycle 4 day 1, and on cycle 7 day 1. The samples were drawn from a first-in-human, open-label, multicenter phase I dose-escalation trial of ivuxolimab. Adults with locally advanced or metastatic melanoma, renal cell, hepatocellular, or head and neck squamous cell carcinoma were enrolled in the trial. Before TCR sequencing, CD4+ T cells and CD8+ T cells were sorted from peripheral blood as separate populations. From cysteine to phenylalanine, the CDR3 is 18 amino acids long. Of all the DNA, just the CDR3 is kept, 54 bases in frame from base 1. V loses 0 bases of germline sequence and J loses 0 bases, and the interval between the two ends is 12 bases. Taken from the germline V gene (reference sequence), the CDR1 and CDR2 loops are LNHDA and SQIVND.

For sequencing of the TCRbeta CDR3 region, genomic DNA was extracted from the sorted cells. TCRbeta CDR3 regions were sequenced using the immunoSEQ Assay. Entries here come from immuneACCESS through TCRdb and include only in-frame sequences with V and J called. Some clones fail to appear in such tables; in the studies checked, an unresolved V gene covers under half of the shortfall, and the cause of the remainder is unknown. In all, the sample holds tens of thousands of clones, and approximately 90% of those were seen once. The biggest ten clones account for 0.95% to 1.2% of the sample. The chain couples TRBV19 to TRBJ2-6; no confident D gene assignment can be made. The sequences come from CD4+ or CD8+ T cells sorted from blood, collected in a trial of the OX40 agonist ivuxolimab. The receptor comes from an adult with an advanced solid tumor such as melanoma, head and neck, liver or kidney cancer. The CDR3 loop reads CASSIEKWLNSGANVLTF. At the DNA level, the sequence is TGTGCCAGTAGTATAGAAAAATGGCTGAACTCTGGGGCCAACGTCCTGACTTTC.